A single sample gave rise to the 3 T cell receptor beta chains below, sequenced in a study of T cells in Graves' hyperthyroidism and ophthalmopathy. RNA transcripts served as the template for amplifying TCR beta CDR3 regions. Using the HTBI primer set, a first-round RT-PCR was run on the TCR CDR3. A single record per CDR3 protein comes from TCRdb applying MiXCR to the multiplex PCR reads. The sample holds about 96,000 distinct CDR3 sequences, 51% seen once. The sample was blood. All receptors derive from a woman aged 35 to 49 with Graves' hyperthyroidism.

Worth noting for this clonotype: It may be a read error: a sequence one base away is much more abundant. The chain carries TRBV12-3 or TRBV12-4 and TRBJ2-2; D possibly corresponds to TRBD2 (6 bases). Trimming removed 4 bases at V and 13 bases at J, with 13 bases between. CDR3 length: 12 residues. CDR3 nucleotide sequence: TGTGCCAGCAGTTCGGGACGGGGAGGGCTGTTTTTT. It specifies CASSSGRGGLFF.

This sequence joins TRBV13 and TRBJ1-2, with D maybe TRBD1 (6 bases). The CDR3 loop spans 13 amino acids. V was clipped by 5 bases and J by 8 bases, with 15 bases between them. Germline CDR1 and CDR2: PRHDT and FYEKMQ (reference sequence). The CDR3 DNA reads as TGTGCCAGCAGCCTGCGGGGGCGGGGGGGCTACACCTTC. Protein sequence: CASSLRGRGGYTF.

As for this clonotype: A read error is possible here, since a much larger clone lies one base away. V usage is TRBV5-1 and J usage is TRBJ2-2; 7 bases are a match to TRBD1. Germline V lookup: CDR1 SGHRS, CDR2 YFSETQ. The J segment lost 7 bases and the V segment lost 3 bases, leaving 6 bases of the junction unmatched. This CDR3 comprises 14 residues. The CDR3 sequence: CASSSDRASGELFF. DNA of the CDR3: TGCGCCAGCAGCTCTGACAGGGCAAGCGGGGAGCTGTTTTTT.